Presented here are 11 T cell receptor beta chains from one specimen sequenced in a study of blood T cells in healthy people across ages. Alongside a J-beta primer mix, a sample-barcoded 5' primer served in a second PCR lasting about 7 to 11 cycles. TCRdb re-called the 5' RACE reads with MiXCR, one entry per CDR3 protein. The sample includes 750,000 to 950,000 distinct CDR3 sequences, about 55% seen only once; the top ten take approximately 40%. Sequenced sample: blood. These receptors all come from a man aged 80 or over in good health.

This clonotype was seen once. For the CDR3, the DNA is TGTGCCAGCAGTCCAGTGGCAGGGAAGACCGGGGAGCTGTTTTTT. It translates to CASSPVAGKTGELFF. This sequence joins TRBV12-3 or TRBV12-4 and TRBJ2-2; weak D call: TRBD1 (5 bases). V lost 5 bases, J lost 5 bases, and 15 bases lay in between. The CDR3 loop spans 15 amino acids.

This clonotype was observed a handful of times. The V call is TRBV3-1, the J call TRBJ2-1; D possibly corresponds to TRBD2 (6 bases). The CDR3 is 14 amino acids. Germline CDR1 reads LGHDT; CDR2 reads YNNKEL (reference sequence). Deletions cut 3 bases from V and 8 bases from J, with 14 bases between. CDR3 residues: CASSHVYGRDEQFF. In nucleotides, the CDR3 is TGTGCCAGCAGCCATGTCTACGGGAGAGATGAGCAGTTCTTC.

This chain uses TRBV3-1 with TRBJ1-2; D gene uncertain. The CDR3 extends over 17 amino acids. Trimming shortened V by 1 base and J by 0 bases, and 15 bases separated the two germline ends. Looked up from germline, CDR1 is LGHDT and CDR2 is YNNKEL (reference sequence). The DNA for the CDR3 is TGTGCCAGCAGCCAAGGTCAGGCAATAAGGGCTAACTATGGCTACACCTTC. Translation: CASSQGQAIRANYGYTF.

This chain joins TRBV4-2 and TRBJ1-4; a possible D gene is TRBD1 (5 bases). The CDR3 is 15 residues long. The V gene lost 4 bases and the J gene lost 4 bases, with 13 bases spanning the gap. CDR1 and CDR2 (germline): LGHNA, YNFKEQ. The CDR3 sequence is CASSPRGGLNEKLFF. CDR3 in DNA: TGTGCCAGCAGCCCGCGGGGCGGACTTAATGAAAAACTGTTTTTT.

The V and J genes are TRBV6-5 and TRBJ2-7; TRBD1 matches at 8 bases. Germline loops: CDR1 MNHEY, CDR2 SVGAGI. The V segment lost 4 bases and the J segment 9 bases; nucleotides outside the gene matches: 8. The CDR3 length is 13 residues. The CDR3 reads CASSSGTGVAQYF. The DNA for the CDR3 is TGTGCCAGCAGTTCCGGGACAGGCGTTGCGCAGTACTTC.

In the case of this clonotype: A read error may account for a junction end that differs from germline. The CDR3 DNA sequence: TGTGTCAGCAGCCAAGTGAACAGCCCCCTGGGTGGCTACACCTTC. It codes for CVSSQVNSPLGGYTF. The chain uses TRBV3-1 and TRBJ1-2; D not resolved. The CDR3 runs to 15 residues. From germline, CDR1 is LGHDT and CDR2 YNNKEL (reference sequence).

The chain is built from TRBV9 and TRBJ2-5, with D unresolved. The end of the DNA aligns better with TRBJ2-7, so the J call may be wrong. CDR3 length: 15 residues. Germline V gene sequence: CDR1 SGDLS, CDR2 YYNGEE. The CDR3: CASSGQWESPYEQYF. The CDR3 DNA reads as TGTGCCAGCAGCGGTCAGTGGGAATCACCCTACGAGCAGTACTTC.

The gene calls are TRBV7-9 and TRBJ1-1; D gene uncertain. CDR1 SEHNR and CDR2 FQNEAQ come from the germline V gene (reference sequence). The CDR3 is made up of 14 amino acids. The V and J ends lost 1 base and 4 bases respectively, with 10 bases between them. The chain's CDR3 is CASSLGTDPTEAFF. In DNA, the CDR3 is TGTGCCAGCAGCTTAGGTACGGATCCCACTGAAGCTTTCTTT.

This clonotype was found a few times. The rearrangement links TRBV2 to TRBJ2-1, with D possibly being TRBD1 (6 bases). The germline V and J ends were trimmed by 5 bases and 4 bases, with 12 bases remaining between them. Germline V gene lookup returns CDR1 SNHLY and CDR2 FYNNEI. CDR3 length equals 14 residues. CDR3 coding DNA: TGTGCCAGCAGTCCCGGGACATTTTACAATGAGCAGTTCTTC. Protein: CASSPGTFYNEQFF.

This clonotype was counted once. The chain carries TRBV20-1 and TRBJ1-2; tentatively, D is TRBD1 (6 bases). CDR1 is DFQATT and CDR2 is SNEGSKA in the germline V gene (reference sequence). V dropped 5 bases and J dropped 0 bases, with 13 bases sitting between them. This CDR3 has 14 amino acids. In DNA, the CDR3 is TGCAGTGCTCCCCAGGGGAAGTCTAACTATGGCTACACCTTC. This translates into CSAPQGKSNYGYTF.

In its sample, this clonotype was seen a few times. V usage is TRBV7-9 and J usage is TRBJ2-7; 8 positions match TRBD2. The CDR3 sequence is 15 residues long. The junction had 7 bases not matched to a gene; V was cut back by 5 bases and J by 1 base. Germline V gene sequence: CDR1 SEHNR, CDR2 FQNEAQ (reference sequence). As DNA, the CDR3 is TGTGCCAGCAGCGAGATAGCGGGGCAATCCTACGAGCAGTACTTC. This translates into CASSEIAGQSYEQYF.